This T cell receptor (beta chain) is drawn from a study of T cell responses to AZD1222 COVID-19 vaccine. Assay: immunoSEQ multiplex PCR; the TCRdb copy retains only in-frame clones and omits some. Here the sample spans 150,000 to 200,000 clones, approximately 95% being singletons. As for this clone: Its cognate antigen is unknown.

Regarding the study as a whole: CD4 TCRs associated with vaccination spanned spike, dominating at 160-218 and 743-854. Recipients of AZD1222 seropositive at baseline numbered only 5 or 6. Unmutated variant regions are reportedly targeted by nearly half of spike-specific TCRs. Possibly, clonal diversity was underestimated; donors were largely white British and included more females.

This CDR3 has 12 amino acids. V lost 0 bases, J lost 10 bases, and 10 bases lay in between. Germline-derived CDR1 and CDR2 are LNHNV and YYDKDF (reference sequence). The TCR was taken from an adult in good health. Sequencing used peripheral blood, obtained on day 0 of AZD1222 vaccination. The chain employs TRBV15 and TRBJ2-7; D perhaps matches TRBD2 (6 bases). The CDR3 spells CATSRDWGDQYF. The CDR3 nucleotides are TGTGCCACCAGCAGAGATTGGGGGGACCAGTACTTC.